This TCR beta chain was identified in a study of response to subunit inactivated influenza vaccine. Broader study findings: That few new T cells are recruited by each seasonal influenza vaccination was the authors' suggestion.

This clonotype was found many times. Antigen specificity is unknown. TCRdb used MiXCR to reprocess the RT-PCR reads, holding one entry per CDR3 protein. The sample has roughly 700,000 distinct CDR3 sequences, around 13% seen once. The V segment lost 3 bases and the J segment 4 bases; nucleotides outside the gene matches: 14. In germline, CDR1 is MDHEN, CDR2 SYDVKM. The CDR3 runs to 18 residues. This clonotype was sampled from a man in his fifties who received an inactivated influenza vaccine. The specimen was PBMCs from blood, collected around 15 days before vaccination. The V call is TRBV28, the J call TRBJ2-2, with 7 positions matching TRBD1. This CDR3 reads CASSFVDQGQSITGELFF. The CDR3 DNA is TGTGCCAGCAGTTTTGTAGACCAGGGACAGAGTATCACCGGGGAGCTGTTTTTT. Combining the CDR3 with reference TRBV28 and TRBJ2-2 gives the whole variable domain DVKVTQSSRYLVKRTGEKVFLECVQDMDHENMFWYRQDPGLGLRLIYFSYDVKMKEKGDIPEGYSVSREKKERFSLILESASTNQTSMYLCASSFVDQGQSITGELFFGEGSRLTVL.